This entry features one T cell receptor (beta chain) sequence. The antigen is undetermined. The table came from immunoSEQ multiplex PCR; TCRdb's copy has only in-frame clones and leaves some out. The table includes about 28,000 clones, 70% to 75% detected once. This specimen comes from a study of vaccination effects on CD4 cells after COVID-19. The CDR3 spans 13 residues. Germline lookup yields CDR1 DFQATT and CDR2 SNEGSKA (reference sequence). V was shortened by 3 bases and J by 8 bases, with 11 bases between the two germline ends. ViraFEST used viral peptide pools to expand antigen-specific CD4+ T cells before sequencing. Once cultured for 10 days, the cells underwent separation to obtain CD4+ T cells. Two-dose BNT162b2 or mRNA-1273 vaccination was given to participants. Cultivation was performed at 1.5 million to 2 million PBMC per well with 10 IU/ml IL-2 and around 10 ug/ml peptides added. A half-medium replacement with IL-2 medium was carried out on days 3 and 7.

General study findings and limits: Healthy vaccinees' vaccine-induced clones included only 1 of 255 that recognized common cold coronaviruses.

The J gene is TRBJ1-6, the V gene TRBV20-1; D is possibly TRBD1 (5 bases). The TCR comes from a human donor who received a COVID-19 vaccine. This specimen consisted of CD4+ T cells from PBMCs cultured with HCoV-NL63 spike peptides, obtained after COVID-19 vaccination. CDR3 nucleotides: TGCAGTGCTAGTCCAGGGTTCGATTCACCCCTCCACTTT. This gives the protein CSASPGFDSPLHF.